The subject of this entry is one T cell receptor beta chain. The antigen is not known. The sample comes from a study of cytomegalovirus exposure and HLA in healthy donors. Study outcomes and limitations: The authors listed 150 to 200 TCR beta chains as cytomegalovirus-associated. A later analysis linked about 17,000 TCR beta sequences to HLA alleles at 0.05 false discovery rate.

Primers for the PCR totalled 60 Vbeta and 13 Jbeta. The data were produced by immunoSEQ multiplex PCR, yet TCRdb's version contains in-frame clones alone and is incomplete. Of approximately 110,000 clones detected, 55% to 75% appear once; the ten largest clones hold 3.5% to 4%. Germline CDR1 MGHRA, CDR2 YSYEKL. Unmatched junction bases numbered 13, after V lost 0 bases and J lost 4 bases. The CDR3 has 18 residues. The rearrangement joins TRBV4-1 to TRBJ1-2, with 8 bases fitting TRBD1. This clonotype was sampled from a man in his thirties or forties in good health and CMV-seropositive. The sequencing input was PBMCs. CDR3 sequence: CASSQDSVSRTGPYGYTF. CDR3 DNA: TGCGCCAGCAGCCAAGATTCGGTTTCCAGGACAGGGCCCTATGGCTACACCTTC.